The 2 T cell receptor beta chains given below trace back to one sample, sequenced in a study of cytomegalovirus exposure and HLA in healthy donors. A multiplex PCR was run with 60 Vbeta primers and 13 Jbeta primers. The data were produced by immunoSEQ multiplex PCR, yet TCRdb's version contains in-frame clones alone and is incomplete. The sample contains some 180,000 clones, about four fifths of which appear only once. The specimen was PBMCs. The receptor source for this set is a male donor in good health and CMV-seronegative.

V gene TRBV9 combines with J gene TRBJ2-1, with 10 positions matching TRBD2. The junction had 6 bases not matched to a gene; V was cut back by 2 bases and J by 7 bases. The CDR3 is 15 residues long. CDR1 SGDLS and CDR2 YYNGEE come from the germline V gene. In DNA form, the CDR3 reads TGTGCCAGCAGCGTCGCTAGCGGGGGTAATAATGAGCAGTTCTTC. Its protein product is CASSVASGGNNEQFF.

This sequence joins TRBV30 and TRBJ2-1; no clear D. This CDR3 has 13 residues. Per germline, CDR1 GTSNPN and CDR2 SVGIG (reference sequence). The V gene lost 2 bases and the J gene lost 2 bases, with 7 bases spanning the gap. Here the CDR3 DNA reads TGTGCCTGGAGTCCCCAGGCCTACAATGAGCAGTTCTTC. Translating it yields CAWSPQAYNEQFF.